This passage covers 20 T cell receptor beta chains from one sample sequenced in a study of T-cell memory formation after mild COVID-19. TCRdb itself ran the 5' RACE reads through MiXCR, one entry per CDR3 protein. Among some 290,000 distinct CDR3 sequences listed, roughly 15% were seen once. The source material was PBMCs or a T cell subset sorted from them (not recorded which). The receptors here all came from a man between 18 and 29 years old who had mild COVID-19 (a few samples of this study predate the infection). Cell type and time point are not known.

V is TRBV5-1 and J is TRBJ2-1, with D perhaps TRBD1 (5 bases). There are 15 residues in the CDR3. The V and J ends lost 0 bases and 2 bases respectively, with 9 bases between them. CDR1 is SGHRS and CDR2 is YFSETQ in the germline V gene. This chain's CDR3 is CASSLAPGTYNEQFF. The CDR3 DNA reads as TGCGCCAGCAGCTTGGCTCCAGGGACCTACAATGAGCAGTTCTTC.

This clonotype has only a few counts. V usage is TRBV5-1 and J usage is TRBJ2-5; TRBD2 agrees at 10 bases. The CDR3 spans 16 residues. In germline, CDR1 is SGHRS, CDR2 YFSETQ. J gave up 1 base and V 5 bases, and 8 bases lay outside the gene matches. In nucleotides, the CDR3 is TGCGCCAGCAGTTTTGGTACTAGCGGGGCCCAAGAGACCCAGTACTTC. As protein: CASSFGTSGAQETQYF.

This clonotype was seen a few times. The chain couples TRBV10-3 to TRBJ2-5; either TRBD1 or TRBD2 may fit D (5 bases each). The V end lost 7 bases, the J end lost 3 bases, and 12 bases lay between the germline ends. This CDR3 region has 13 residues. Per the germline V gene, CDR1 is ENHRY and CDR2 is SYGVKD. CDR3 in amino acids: CAIMGDGEETQYF. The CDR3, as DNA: TGTGCCATCATGGGGGACGGAGAAGAGACCCAGTACTTC.

DNA of the CDR3: TGCGCCAGCAGCCAAGGAGGGACAGGGAACACCGGGGAGCTGTTTTTT. This translates into CASSQGGTGNTGELFF. The chain couples TRBV4-3 to TRBJ2-2, with 8 positions matching TRBD1. CDR3 length equals 16 residues. Germline V CDR1 and CDR2: LGHNA, YSLEER. The junction had 2 bases not matched to a gene; V was cut back by 1 base and J by 1 base.

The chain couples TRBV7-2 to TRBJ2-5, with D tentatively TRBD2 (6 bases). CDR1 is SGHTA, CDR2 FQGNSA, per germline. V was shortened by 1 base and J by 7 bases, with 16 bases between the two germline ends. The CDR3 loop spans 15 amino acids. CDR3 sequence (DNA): TGTGCCAGCAGCTTAGGGGACTCCCAAGGAGGGACCCAGTACTTC. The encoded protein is CASSLGDSQGGTQYF.

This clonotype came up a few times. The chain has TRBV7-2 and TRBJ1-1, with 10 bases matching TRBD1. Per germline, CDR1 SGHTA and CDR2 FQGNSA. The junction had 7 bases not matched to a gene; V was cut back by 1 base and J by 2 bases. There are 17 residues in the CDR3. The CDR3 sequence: CASSLDGTGVTNTEAFF. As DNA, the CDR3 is TGTGCCAGCAGCTTAGATGGGACAGGGGTTACTAACACTGAAGCTTTCTTT.

The CDR3 DNA sequence: TGTGCCAGCAGTTTATCCGAGACCCCCGGACAGGAGCTTACAGATACGCAGTATTTT. It yields the protein CASSLSETPGQELTDTQYF. V gene TRBV27 combines with J gene TRBJ2-3, with 7 bases lining up with TRBD1. V was clipped by 0 bases and J by 3 bases; unmatched bases: 15. This CDR3 has 19 residues. From germline, CDR1 is MNHEY and CDR2 SMNVEV (reference sequence).

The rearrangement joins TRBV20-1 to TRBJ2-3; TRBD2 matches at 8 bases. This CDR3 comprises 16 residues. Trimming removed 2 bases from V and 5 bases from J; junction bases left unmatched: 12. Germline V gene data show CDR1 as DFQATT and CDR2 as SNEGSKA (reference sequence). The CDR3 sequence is CSARPRSGGGQDTQYF. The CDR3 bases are TGCAGTGCTAGACCTCGTTCGGGGGGGGGCCAAGATACGCAGTATTTT.

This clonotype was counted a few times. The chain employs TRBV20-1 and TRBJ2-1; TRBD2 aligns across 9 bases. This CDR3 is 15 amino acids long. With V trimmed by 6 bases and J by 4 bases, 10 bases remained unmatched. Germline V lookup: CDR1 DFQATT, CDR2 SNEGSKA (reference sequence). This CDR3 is CSASPQRGVYNEQFF. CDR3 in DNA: TGCAGTGCATCTCCGCAGCGGGGGGTATACAATGAGCAGTTCTTC.

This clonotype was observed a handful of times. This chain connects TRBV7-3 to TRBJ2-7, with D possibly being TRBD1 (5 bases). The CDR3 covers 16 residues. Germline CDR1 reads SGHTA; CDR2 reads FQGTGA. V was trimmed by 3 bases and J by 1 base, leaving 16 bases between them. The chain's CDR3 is CASSFNGIRGSYEQYF. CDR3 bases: TGTGCCAGCAGCTTCAATGGGATAAGGGGATCCTACGAGCAGTACTTC.

This chain's CDR3 is CATSDPRTGEVETQYF. As DNA, the CDR3 is TGTGCCACCAGTGATCCCAGGACAGGGGAGGTGGAGACCCAGTACTTC. The genes are TRBV24-1 and TRBJ2-5, with 9 bases that match TRBD1. CDR3 length: 16 residues. V shed 3 bases and J 5 bases; nucleotides not matched to a gene: 9. Germline V gives CDR1 KGHDR, CDR2 SFDVKD.

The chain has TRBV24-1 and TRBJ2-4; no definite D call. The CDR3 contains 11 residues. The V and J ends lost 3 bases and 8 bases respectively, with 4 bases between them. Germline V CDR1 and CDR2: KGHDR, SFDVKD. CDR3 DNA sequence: TGTGCCACCAGTGATATGGACATTCAGTACTTC. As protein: CATSDMDIQYF.

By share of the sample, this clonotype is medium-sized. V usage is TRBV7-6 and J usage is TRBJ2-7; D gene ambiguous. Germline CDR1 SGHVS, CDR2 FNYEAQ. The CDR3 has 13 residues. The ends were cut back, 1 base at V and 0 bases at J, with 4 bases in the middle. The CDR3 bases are TGTGCCAGCAGCTTAGGTCTCTCCTACGAGCAGTACTTC. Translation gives CASSLGLSYEQYF.

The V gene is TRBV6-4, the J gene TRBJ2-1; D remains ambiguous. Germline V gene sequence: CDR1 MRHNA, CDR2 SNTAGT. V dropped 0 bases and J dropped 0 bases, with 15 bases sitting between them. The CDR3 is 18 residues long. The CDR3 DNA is TGTGCCAGCAGTGACTCGACATCCGGCGAGAGCTCCTACAATGAGCAGTTCTTC. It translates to CASSDSTSGESSYNEQFF.

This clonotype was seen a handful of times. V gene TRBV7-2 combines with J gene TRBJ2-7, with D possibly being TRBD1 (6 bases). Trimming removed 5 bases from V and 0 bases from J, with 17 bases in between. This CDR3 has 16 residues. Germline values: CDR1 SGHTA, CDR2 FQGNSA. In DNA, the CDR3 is TGTGCCAGCAGCACGCAGGGGCAGGGGAGCTCCTACGAGCAGTACTTC. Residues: CASSTQGQGSSYEQYF.

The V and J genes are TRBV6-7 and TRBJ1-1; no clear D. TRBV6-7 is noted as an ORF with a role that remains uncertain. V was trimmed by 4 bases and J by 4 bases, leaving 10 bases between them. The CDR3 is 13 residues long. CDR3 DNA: TGTGCCAGCAGTTCTAGGATGGCCACTGAAGCTTTCTTT. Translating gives CASSSRMATEAFF.

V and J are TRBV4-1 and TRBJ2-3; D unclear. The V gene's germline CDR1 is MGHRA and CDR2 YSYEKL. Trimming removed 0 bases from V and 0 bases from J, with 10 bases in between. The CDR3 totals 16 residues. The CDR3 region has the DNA TGCGCCAGCAGCCAAGAGGCGACTCCCAGCACAGATACGCAGTATTTT. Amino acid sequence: CASSQEATPSTDTQYF.

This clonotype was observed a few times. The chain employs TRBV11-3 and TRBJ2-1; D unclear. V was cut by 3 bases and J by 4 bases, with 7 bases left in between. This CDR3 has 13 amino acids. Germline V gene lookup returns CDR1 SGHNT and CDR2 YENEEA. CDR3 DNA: TGTGCCAGCAGCTTGCGAGGATACAATGAGCAGTTCTTC. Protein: CASSLRGYNEQFF.

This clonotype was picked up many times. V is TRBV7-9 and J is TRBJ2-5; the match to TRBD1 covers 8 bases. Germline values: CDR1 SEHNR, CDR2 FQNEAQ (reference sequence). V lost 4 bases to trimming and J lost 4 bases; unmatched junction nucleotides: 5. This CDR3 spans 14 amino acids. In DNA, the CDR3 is TGTGCCAGCAGCTCCGACAGGGGTCGAGAGACCCAGTACTTC. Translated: CASSSDRGRETQYF.

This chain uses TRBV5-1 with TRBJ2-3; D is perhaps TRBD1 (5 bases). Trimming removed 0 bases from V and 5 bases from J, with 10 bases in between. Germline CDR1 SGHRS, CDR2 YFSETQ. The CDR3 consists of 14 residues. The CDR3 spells CASSLDRSGDTQYF. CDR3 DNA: TGCGCCAGCAGCTTGGACAGGAGTGGAGATACGCAGTATTTT. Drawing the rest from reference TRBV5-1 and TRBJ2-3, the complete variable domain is KAGVTQTPRYLIKTRGQQVTLSCSPISGHRSVSWYQQTPGQGLQFLFEYFSETQRNKGNFPGRFSGRQFSNSRSEMNVSTLELGDSALYLCASSLDRSGDTQYFGPGTRLTVL.